Presented here are 32 T cell receptor beta chains from one specimen sequenced in a study of blood T cell repertoires in COVID-19. TCRdb's copy holds only in-frame clones and misses some; the assay was immunoSEQ multiplex PCR. The top ten clones hold more than 7.5% of a sample with 140,000 to 150,000 clones, 70% to 90% of them seen once. The material sequenced was peripheral blood. These receptors were collected from a woman aged 60-75 years with COVID-19, enrolled during active disease.

V and J are TRBV3-1 (or the pseudogene TRBV3-2) and TRBJ2-1, with 8 bases that match TRBD2. This CDR3 is built from 15 residues. Germline V gene data show CDR1 as LGHDT and CDR2 as YNNKEL (reference sequence). V dropped 3 bases and J dropped 3; count of bases not matched to a gene: 4. CDR3 loop: CASSQGRGDYNEQFF. The DNA of the CDR3 is TGTGCCAGCAGCCAGGGGCGGGGGGACTACAATGAGCAGTTCTTC.

The chain carries TRBV25-1 and TRBJ1-2; 9 nucleotides match TRBD1. The CDR3 length is 15 residues. The J segment lost 4 bases and the V segment lost 4 bases, leaving 7 bases of the junction unmatched. The V gene's germline CDR1 is MGHDK and CDR2 SYGVNS. This CDR3 reads CASSAGTGQGYGYTF. DNA for the CDR3: TGTGCCAGCAGTGCAGGGACAGGGCAGGGCTATGGCTACACCTTC.

The genes are TRBV7-2 and TRBJ2-1; TRBD2 matches 14 bases. V lost 5 bases, J lost 13 bases, and 10 bases stayed unmatched. The CDR3 covers 15 residues. Per the germline V gene, CDR1 is SGHTA and CDR2 is FQGNSA. The CDR3 DNA sequence: TGTGCCAGCAGCACGGGCGTGACTAGCGGGGGGGCCCAGTTCTTC. It is translated as CASSTGVTSGGAQFF.

A few counts support this clone. Here the CDR3 reads CASSPSGVRYGYTF. The CDR3 region has the DNA TGTGCCAGCAGTCCATCAGGGGTTCGCTATGGCTACACCTTC. This sequence joins TRBV27 and TRBJ1-2, with a tentative D call TRBD1 (6 bases). The CDR3 has 14 residues. With 5 bases removed from V and 4 bases from J, the gap between germline ends came to 14 bases. Germline lookup yields CDR1 MNHEY and CDR2 SMNVEV (reference sequence).

The chain links TRBV11-1 to TRBJ2-3; 8 bases map to TRBD2. Trimming at V came to 6 bases and at J to 1 base, leaving 3 bases not matched to a gene. Germline V gives CDR1 SGHAT, CDR2 FQDESV (reference sequence). CDR3 length: 14 amino acids. The CDR3 DNA sequence: TGTGCCAGCAGTAGTAGCGGGGGCACAGATACGCAGTATTTT. This encodes CASSSSGGTDTQYF.

The chain links TRBV11-3 to TRBJ2-1; 9 bases line up with TRBD2. V lost 5 bases, J lost 2 bases, and 4 bases stayed unmatched. CDR1 and CDR2 (germline): SGHNT, YENEEA. The CDR3 has 15 amino acids. CDR3 DNA: TGTGCCAGCAGCCTGGGACTAGCCCCCTACAATGAGCAGTTCTTC. Translated: CASSLGLAPYNEQFF. The whole variable domain, remainder taken from reference TRBV11-3 and TRBJ2-1, is EAGVVQSPRYKIIEKKQPVAFWCNPISGHNTLYWYLQNLGQGPELLIRYENEEAVDDSQLPKDRFSAERLKGVDSTLKIQPAELGDSAVYLCASSLGLAPYNEQFFGPGTRLTVL.

V gene TRBV10-3 combines with J gene TRBJ2-7, with D tentatively TRBD1 (5 bases). This CDR3 spans 13 amino acids. In germline, CDR1 is ENHRY, CDR2 SYGVKD. Deletions cut 4 bases from V and 0 bases from J, with 7 bases between. CDR3 sequence: CAISGDSSYEQYF. As DNA, the CDR3 is TGTGCCATCAGTGGCGACAGCTCCTACGAGCAGTACTTC.

About this clone itself: Germline is not matched at one junction end, which may reflect a read error. V usage is TRBV3-1 (or the pseudogene TRBV3-2) and J usage is TRBJ2-1; 9 bases line up with TRBD2. The CDR3 loop spans 15 amino acids. CDR1 is LGHDT and CDR2 is YNNKEL in the germline V gene (reference sequence). CDR3 protein: CASSQDQSGGLPRVF. DNA for the CDR3: TGTGCCAGCAGCCAAGATCAGAGCGGGGGGCTCCCCCGGGTCTTC.

This rearrangement joins TRBV18 to TRBJ1-1, with 7 nucleotides matching TRBD1. CDR3 length: 14 residues. Trimming took 3 bases from V and 1 from J; bases not matched to a gene: 2. From germline, CDR1 is KGHSH and CDR2 LQKENI. The DNA of the CDR3 is TGTGCCAGCTCACCTCAGGGGGAGAACACTGAAGCTTTCTTT. Protein sequence: CASSPQGENTEAFF.

The chain employs TRBV4-2 and TRBJ2-1; 15 bases are a match to TRBD2. V lost 2 bases to trimming and J lost 1 base; unmatched junction nucleotides: 9. From germline, CDR1 is LGHNA and CDR2 YNFKEQ. CDR3 length equals 20 residues. The CDR3 region has the DNA TGTGCCAGCAGCCAATCACCGGGACTAGCGGGGGGAGGGTCCTACAATGAGCAGTTCTTC. It codes for CASSQSPGLAGGGSYNEQFF.

The chain carries TRBV19 and TRBJ1-6, with 7 bases aligning to TRBD1. Per the germline V gene, CDR1 is LNHDA and CDR2 is SQIVND (reference sequence). Losses at the gene ends were 4 bases for V and 5 bases for J; bases not matched to a gene: 5. The CDR3 is 15 residues long. The CDR3 region is CASSTGTANNSPLHF. The CDR3 nucleotides are TGTGCCAGTAGTACCGGGACAGCTAATAATTCACCCCTCCACTTT.

The V gene is TRBV7-6, the J gene TRBJ2-7, with 7 bases lining up with TRBD1. From germline, CDR1 is SGHVS and CDR2 FNYEAQ. The CDR3 length is 12 residues. With 5 bases clipped from V and 7 bases from J, the junction kept 5 bases outside the gene matches. CDR3 in amino acids: CASSPGTAEQYF. In nucleotides, the CDR3 is TGTGCCAGCAGCCCAGGGACAGCGGAGCAGTACTTC.

The V and J genes are TRBV3-1 (or the pseudogene TRBV3-2) and TRBJ2-3, with D possibly matching TRBD1 (6 bases). CDR1 is LGHDT, CDR2 YNNKEL, per germline (reference sequence). Trimming cost V 4 bases and J 3 bases, with 20 bases left between them. The CDR3 covers 17 residues. CDR3 loop: CASSPHGTGLSTDTQYF. The CDR3 DNA is TGTGCCAGCAGCCCTCACGGCACAGGGCTATCGACAGATACGCAGTATTTT.

This chain connects TRBV11-2 to TRBJ1-2; D perhaps matches TRBD1 (5 bases). Trimming removed 5 bases at V and 7 bases at J, with 17 bases between. The CDR3 runs to 14 residues. Germline V gene data show CDR1 as SGHAT and CDR2 as FQNNGV. The CDR3 here is CASSRSQGAGGYTF. The CDR3, as DNA: TGTGCCAGCAGCCGCAGCCAAGGGGCCGGTGGCTACACCTTC.

The chain recombines TRBV5-4 with TRBJ2-3, with a possible D match to TRBD2 (7 bases). V gave up 4 bases and J gave up 3 bases, with 12 bases separating them. The CDR3 runs 14 residues. Germline V gene sequence: CDR1 SGHNT, CDR2 YYREEE (reference sequence). CDR3 residues: CASSGGARTDTQYF. CDR3 sequence (DNA): TGTGCCAGCAGCGGGGGGGCGAGAACAGATACGCAGTATTTT. Based on the CDR3 plus reference TRBV5-4 and TRBJ2-3, the full variable domain is ETGVTQSPTHLIKTRGQQVTLRCSSQSGHNTVSWYQQALGQGPQFIFQYYREEENGRGNFPPRFSGLQFPNYSSELNVNALELDDSALYLCASSGGARTDTQYFGPGTRLTVL.

The gene calls are TRBV9 and TRBJ2-2; the match to TRBD1 covers 7 bases. Germline loops: CDR1 SGDLS, CDR2 YYNGEE. The CDR3 loop spans 16 amino acids. With 4 bases clipped from V and 0 bases from J, the junction kept 6 bases outside the gene matches. CDR3: CASSLGGFANTGELFF. For the CDR3, the DNA is TGTGCCAGCAGCCTAGGGGGCTTCGCGAACACCGGGGAGCTGTTTTTT. Full variable domain (outside the CDR3, taken from reference TRBV9 and TRBJ2-2): DSGVTQTPKHLITATGQRVTLRCSPRSGDLSVYWYQQSLDQGLQFLIQYYNGEERAKGNILERFSAQQFPDLHSELNLSSLELGDSALYFCASSLGGFANTGELFFGEGSRLTVL.

The CDR3 coding sequence is TGTGCCAGCAGTGATGAGGCAGGGGTGGGTGGCTACACCTTC. It yields the protein CASSDEAGVGGYTF. The gene calls are TRBV2 and TRBJ1-2, with a possible D match to TRBD1 (6 bases). With 3 bases removed from V and 7 bases from J, the gap between germline ends came to 15 bases. Per germline, CDR1 SNHLY and CDR2 FYNNEI. The CDR3 spans 14 residues.

The V gene is TRBV4-1, the J gene TRBJ2-3; TRBD1 is a possible D gene (6 bases). The V and J ends lost 4 bases and 5 bases respectively, with 19 bases between them. Germline values: CDR1 MGHRA, CDR2 YSYEKL. This CDR3 has 16 amino acids. CDR3 sequence (DNA): TGCGCCAGCAGCCTTTCCGTAGGGGGACCAAGAGATACGCAGTATTTT. This sequence encodes CASSLSVGGPRDTQYF.

This chain connects TRBV11-2 to TRBJ1-2; 7 bases fit TRBD1. The CDR3 length is 13 residues. CDR1 SGHAT and CDR2 FQNNGV come from the germline V gene. Trimming removed 4 bases from V and 3 bases from J; junction bases left unmatched: 2. The CDR3 DNA is TGTGCCAGCAGCTCCGACAGGGACTATGGCTACACCTTC. Translation: CASSSDRDYGYTF.

This clone appeared a few times. CDR3 protein: CAITQGARGTEAFF. The CDR3 region has the DNA TGTGCCATCACCCAGGGGGCGAGGGGCACTGAAGCTTTCTTT. The gene calls are TRBV10-3 and TRBJ1-1; TRBD1 matches at 8 bases. The CDR3 totals 14 residues. Unmatched junction bases numbered 8, after V lost 7 bases and J lost 4 bases. Germline lookup yields CDR1 ENHRY and CDR2 SYGVKD.

The chain combines TRBV5-1 with TRBJ2-5, with a weak D call TRBD1 (5 bases). Trimming took 0 bases from V and 5 from J, leaving 14 bases between them. The CDR3 is 15 residues long. Germline V gene sequence: CDR1 SGHRS, CDR2 YFSETQ. The CDR3 DNA follows: TGCGCCAGCAGCTTGGCGGGCAGGGAAGAGGAGACCCAGTACTTC. This codes for CASSLAGREEETQYF.

The rearrangement uses TRBV28 and TRBJ2-7, with D unclear. Germline loops: CDR1 MDHEN, CDR2 SYDVKM. The CDR3 length is 13 residues. V lost 8 bases to trimming and J lost 1 base, with 12 bases between them. The CDR3 region is CASGDLGSYEQYF. CDR3 sequence (DNA): TGTGCCAGCGGAGACCTAGGTTCCTACGAGCAGTACTTC.

V and J are TRBV5-5 and TRBJ2-4, with TRBD1 matching over 9 bases. Germline V gene data show CDR1 as SGHKS and CDR2 as YYEKEE (reference sequence). The CDR3 extends over 14 amino acids. The V and J ends lost 0 bases and 15 bases, in that order; junction bases with no gene match: 10. The CDR3 bases are TGTGCCAGCAGCTTGGAGGGGACAGGGACCCTTGGGTACTTC. This gives the protein CASSLEGTGTLGYF.

This clone came up once. The J gene is TRBJ1-2, the V gene TRBV7-8, with unresolved D. The V end lost 5 bases, the J end lost 8 bases, and 12 bases lay between the germline ends. Germline CDR1 SGHVS, CDR2 FQNEAQ. The CDR3 spans 12 residues. The CDR3 sequence: CASSRRPEGYTF. As DNA, the CDR3 is TGTGCCAGCAGCCGGCGGCCCGAAGGCTACACCTTC.

The J gene is TRBJ2-5, the V gene TRBV5-1; 10 positions match TRBD2. The J segment lost 1 base and the V segment lost 1 base, leaving 1 base of the junction unmatched. CDR1 and CDR2 from the germline V gene are SGHRS and YFSETQ. This CDR3 is built from 15 residues. CDR3 coding DNA: TGCGCCAGCAGCTTGCCTAGCGGGGGCCAAGAGACCCAGTACTTC. Amino acid sequence: CASSLPSGGQETQYF.

This chain connects TRBV27 to TRBJ2-7, with TRBD1 as a possible D gene (5 bases). V was trimmed by 4 bases and J by 1 base, leaving 11 bases between them. CDR3 size: 14 residues. Germline values: CDR1 MNHEY, CDR2 SMNVEV (reference sequence). As DNA, the CDR3 is TGTGCCAGCAGTTGGGGCGACAGTTCCTACGAGCAGTACTTC. Translation: CASSWGDSSYEQYF.

In its sample, this clone was seen once. This rearrangement joins TRBV13 to TRBJ1-4; weak D call: TRBD1 (5 bases). V lost 5 bases and J 8 bases, leaving 15 bases between the germline ends. This CDR3 contains 14 residues. In germline, CDR1 is PRHDT, CDR2 FYEKMQ (reference sequence). Written as DNA, the CDR3 is TGTGCCAGCAGCGTCGGGGGTTTTGGGGAAAAACTGTTTTTT. Its translation: CASSVGGFGEKLFF.

The chain combines TRBV5-4 with TRBJ1-2; 7 bases line up with TRBD1. CDR3 size: 13 residues. The ends lost 4 bases at V and 4 bases at J; junction bases unmatched: 4. CDR1 and CDR2 (germline): SGHNT, YYREEE (reference sequence). DNA of the CDR3: TGTGCCAGCAGCCCACAGGGGTCCTATGGCTACACCTTC. It codes for CASSPQGSYGYTF.

The chain links TRBV30 to TRBJ2-3, with 8 positions matching TRBD1. CDR3 length: 12 amino acids. The germline gives CDR1 GTSNPN, CDR2 SVGIG (reference sequence). The trim removed 2 bases at V and 10 bases at J, leaving 5 bases unmatched. Written as DNA, the CDR3 is TGTGCCTGGAGTCGAGGACAGGGCGCGCAGTATTTT. It translates to CAWSRGQGAQYF.

The V gene is TRBV4-2, the J gene TRBJ1-2; possibly TRBD1 for D (6 bases). The V and J ends lost 0 bases and 7 bases respectively, with 27 bases between them. Germline loops: CDR1 LGHNA, CDR2 YNFKEQ. The CDR3 covers 19 residues. The CDR3 DNA reads as TGTGCCAGCAGCCAAGATAGATCTGGCGGGTGGCAGGGGATAGGTGGCTACACCTTC. It codes for CASSQDRSGGWQGIGGYTF.

The V and J genes are TRBV9 and TRBJ2-1; 7 bases agree with TRBD1. The CDR3 is made up of 15 amino acids. Germline values: CDR1 SGDLS, CDR2 YYNGEE. The J segment lost 3 bases and the V segment lost 3 bases, leaving 6 bases of the junction unmatched. The CDR3 region has the DNA TGTGCCAGCAGCGCCGCCGGGACAGTCTACAATGAGCAGTTCTTC. Encoded protein: CASSAAGTVYNEQFF. The full variable domain, its missing parts supplied by reference TRBV9 and TRBJ2-1, is DSGVTQTPKHLITATGQRVTLRCSPRSGDLSVYWYQQSLDQGLQFLIQYYNGEERAKGNILERFSAQQFPDLHSELNLSSLELGDSALYFCASSAAGTVYNEQFFGPGTRLTVL.

V usage is TRBV27 and J usage is TRBJ2-5; 8 bases agree with TRBD1. Per germline, CDR1 MNHEY and CDR2 SMNVEV (reference sequence). With V trimmed by 5 bases and J by 5 bases, 4 bases remained unmatched. This CDR3 spans 13 amino acids. The CDR3 coding sequence is TGTGCCAGCAGTCCAGGGGGCGCGGAGACCCAGTACTTC. Translated: CASSPGGAETQYF.